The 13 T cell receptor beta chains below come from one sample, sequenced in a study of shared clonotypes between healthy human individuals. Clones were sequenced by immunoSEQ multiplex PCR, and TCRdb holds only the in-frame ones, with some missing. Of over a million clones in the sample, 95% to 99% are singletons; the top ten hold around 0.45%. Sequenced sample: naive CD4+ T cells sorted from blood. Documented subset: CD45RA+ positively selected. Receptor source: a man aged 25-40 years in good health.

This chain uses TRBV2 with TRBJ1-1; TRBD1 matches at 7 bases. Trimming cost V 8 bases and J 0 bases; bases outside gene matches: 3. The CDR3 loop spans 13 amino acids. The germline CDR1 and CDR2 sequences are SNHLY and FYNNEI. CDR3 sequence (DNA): TGTGCCAGCGACAGGGAGGTGAACACTGAAGCTTTCTTT. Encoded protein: CASDREVNTEAFF. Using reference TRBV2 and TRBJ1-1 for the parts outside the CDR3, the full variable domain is EPEVTQTPSHQVTQMGQEVILRCVPISNHLYFYWYRQILGQKVEFLVSFYNNEISEKSEIFDDQFSVERPDGSNFTLKIRSTKLEDSAMYFCASDREVNTEAFFGQGTRLTVV.

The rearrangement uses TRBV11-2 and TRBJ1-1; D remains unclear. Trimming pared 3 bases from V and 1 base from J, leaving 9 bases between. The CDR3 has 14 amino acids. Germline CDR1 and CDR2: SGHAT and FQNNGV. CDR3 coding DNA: TGTGCCAGCAGCTTCCTTTTTAAGAACACTGAAGCTTTCTTT. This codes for CASSFLFKNTEAFF. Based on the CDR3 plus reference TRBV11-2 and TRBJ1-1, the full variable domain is EAGVAQSPRYKIIEKRQSVAFWCNPISGHATLYWYQQILGQGPKLLIQFQNNGVVDDSQLPKDRFSAERLKGVDSTLKIQPAKLEDSAVYLCASSFLFKNTEAFFGQGTRLTVV.

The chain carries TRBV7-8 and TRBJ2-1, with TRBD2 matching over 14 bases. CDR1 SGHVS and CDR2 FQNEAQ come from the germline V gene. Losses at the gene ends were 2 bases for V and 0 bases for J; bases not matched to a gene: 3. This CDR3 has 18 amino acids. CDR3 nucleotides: TGTGCCAGCAGCTTAAGGGGGACTAGCGGGAGCTCCTACAATGAGCAGTTCTTC. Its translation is CASSLRGTSGSSYNEQFF.

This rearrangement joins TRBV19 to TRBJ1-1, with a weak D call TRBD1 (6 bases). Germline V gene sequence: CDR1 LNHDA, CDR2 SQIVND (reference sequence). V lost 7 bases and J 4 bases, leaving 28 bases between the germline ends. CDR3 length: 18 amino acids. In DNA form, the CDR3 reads TGTGCCAGTACCGCCGGGGGGCGCGAACCACCCTTTGGCACTGAAGCTTTCTTT. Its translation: CASTAGGREPPFGTEAFF.

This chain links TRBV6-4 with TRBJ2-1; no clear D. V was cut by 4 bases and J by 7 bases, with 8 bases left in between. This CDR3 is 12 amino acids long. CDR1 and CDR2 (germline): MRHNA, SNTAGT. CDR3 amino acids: CASSGARNEQFF. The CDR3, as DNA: TGTGCCAGCAGTGGGGCCCGGAATGAGCAGTTCTTC.

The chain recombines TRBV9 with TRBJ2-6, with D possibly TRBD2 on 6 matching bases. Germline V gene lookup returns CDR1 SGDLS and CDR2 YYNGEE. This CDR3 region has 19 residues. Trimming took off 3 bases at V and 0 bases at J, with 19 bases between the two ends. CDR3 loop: CASSAPGGVGASGANVLTF. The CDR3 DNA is TGTGCCAGCAGCGCCCCTGGAGGGGTAGGTGCCTCTGGGGCCAACGTCCTGACTTTC.

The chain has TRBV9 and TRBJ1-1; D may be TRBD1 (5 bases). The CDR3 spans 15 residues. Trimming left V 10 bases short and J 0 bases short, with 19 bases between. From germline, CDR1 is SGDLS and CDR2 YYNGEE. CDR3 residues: CAGFGLGGMNTEAFF. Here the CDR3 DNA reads TGTGCCGGATTCGGGTTGGGGGGAATGAACACTGAAGCTTTCTTT.

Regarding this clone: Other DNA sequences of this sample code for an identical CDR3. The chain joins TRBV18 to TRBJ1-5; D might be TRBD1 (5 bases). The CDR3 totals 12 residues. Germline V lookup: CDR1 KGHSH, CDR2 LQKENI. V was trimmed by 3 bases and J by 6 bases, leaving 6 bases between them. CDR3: CASSPGTQPQHF. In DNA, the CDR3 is TGTGCCAGCTCACCGGGGACTCAGCCCCAGCATTTT.

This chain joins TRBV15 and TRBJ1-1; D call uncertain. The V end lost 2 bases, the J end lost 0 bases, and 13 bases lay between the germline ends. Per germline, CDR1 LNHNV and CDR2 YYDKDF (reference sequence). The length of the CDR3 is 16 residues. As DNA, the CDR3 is TGTGCCACCAGCAGAACTCTAGGACGCCTGAACACTGAAGCTTTCTTT. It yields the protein CATSRTLGRLNTEAFF.

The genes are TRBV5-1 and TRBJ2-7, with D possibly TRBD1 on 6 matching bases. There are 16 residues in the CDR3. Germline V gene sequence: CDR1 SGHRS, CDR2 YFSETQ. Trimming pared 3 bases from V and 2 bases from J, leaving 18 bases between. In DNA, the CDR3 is TGCGCCAGCAGCTCACACAATACAGGGAGAGCCTACGAGCAGTACTTC. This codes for CASSSHNTGRAYEQYF.

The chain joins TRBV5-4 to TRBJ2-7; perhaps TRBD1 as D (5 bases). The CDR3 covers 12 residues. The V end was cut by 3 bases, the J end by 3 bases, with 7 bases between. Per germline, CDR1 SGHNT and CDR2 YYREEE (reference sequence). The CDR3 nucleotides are TGTGCCAGCAGCTCGGACAACTACGAGCAGTACTTC. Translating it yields CASSSDNYEQYF. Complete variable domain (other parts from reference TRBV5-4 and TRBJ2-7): ETGVTQSPTHLIKTRGQQVTLRCSSQSGHNTVSWYQQALGQGPQFIFQYYREEENGRGNFPPRFSGLQFPNYSSELNVNALELDDSALYLCASSSDNYEQYFGPGTRLTVT.

CDR3 bases: TGTGCCAGCTCCCCAGGGACGGCGCAGCCCCAGCATTTT. Translating it yields CASSPGTAQPQHF. The chain carries TRBV11-1 and TRBJ1-5, with a tentative D call TRBD1 (5 bases). The CDR3 runs 13 residues. V lost 8 bases, J lost 7 bases, and 15 bases lay in between. Germline-derived CDR1 and CDR2 are SGHAT and FQDESV (reference sequence).

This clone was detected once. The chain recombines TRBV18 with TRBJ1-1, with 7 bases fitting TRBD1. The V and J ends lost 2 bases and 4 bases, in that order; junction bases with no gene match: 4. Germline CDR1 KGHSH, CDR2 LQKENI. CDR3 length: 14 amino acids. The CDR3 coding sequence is TGTGCCAGCTCACCAGCAGGGGGGGGCACTGAAGCTTTCTTT. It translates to CASSPAGGGTEAFF.